The present T cell receptor (beta chain) was sequenced within a study of T cell responses to AZD1222 COVID-19 vaccine. V was trimmed by 5 bases and J by 6 bases, leaving 15 bases between them. This CDR3 is 14 amino acids long. Per the germline V gene, CDR1 is SGHTA and CDR2 is FQGNSA. Sequenced by immunoSEQ multiplex PCR; TCRdb stores in-frame clones only, minus some. This repertoire shows about 110,000 clones, about 85% found once; its top ten account for about 3.3%. This TCR was recovered from an adult in good health. V usage is TRBV7-2 and J usage is TRBJ2-3, with D possibly TRBD1 on 5 matching bases. Sample: peripheral blood, taken on day 0 of AZD1222 vaccination. The CDR3 is CASSRASGLDTQYF. CDR3 coding DNA: TGTGCCAGCAGCCGGGCTTCAGGGTTGGATACGCAGTATTTT.